This T cell receptor (beta chain) stems from a study of T-cell reconstitution after alpha-beta-depleted transplantation in children. The TCRbeta library was prepared with unique molecular identifiers. From the PCR reads, TCRdb called clonotypes with MiXCR, one entry per CDR3 protein. Here the sample spans 500,000 to 600,000 distinct CDR3 sequences, 27% being singletons. Study findings and constraints: Newly produced T cells mostly accounted for T-cell counts and diversity one year post-transplant. The origin of high day-60 TCRbeta diversity in some patients lay in surviving recipient T cells and thymic progenitors. Alpha-beta T cells present about two months after transplant were reported to originate from several hundred expanded graft clones.

The CDR3 spans 15 residues. The germline CDR1 and CDR2 sequences are DFQATT and SNEGSKA (reference sequence). V shed 1 base and J 4 bases; nucleotides not matched to a gene: 7. This clonotype has only a few counts. The antigen is not known. The rearrangement joins TRBV20-1 to TRBJ2-7, with 10 bases aligning to TRBD2. This TCR came from a boy in the first two years of life with Wiskott-Aldrich syndrome, due to receive a stem cell transplant. The specimen was PBMCs, collected before TCRalphabeta/CD19-depleted stem cell transplant. The CDR3 sequence is CSARVSELAGYEQYF. CDR3 coding DNA: TGCAGTGCTAGAGTCTCTGAACTAGCGGGATACGAGCAGTACTTC.